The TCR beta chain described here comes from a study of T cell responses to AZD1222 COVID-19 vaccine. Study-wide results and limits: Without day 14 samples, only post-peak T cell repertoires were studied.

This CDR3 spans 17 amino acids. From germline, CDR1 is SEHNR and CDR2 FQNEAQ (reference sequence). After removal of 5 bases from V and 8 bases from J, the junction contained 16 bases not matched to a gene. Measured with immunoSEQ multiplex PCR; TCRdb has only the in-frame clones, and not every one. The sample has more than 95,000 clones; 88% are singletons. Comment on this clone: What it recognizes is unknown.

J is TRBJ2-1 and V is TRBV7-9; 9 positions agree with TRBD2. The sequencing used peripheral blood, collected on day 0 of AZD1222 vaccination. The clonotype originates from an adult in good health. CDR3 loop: CASSPAGGSGRLYEQFF. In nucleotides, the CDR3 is TGTGCCAGCAGCCCCGCCGGTGGGAGCGGGAGGCTCTATGAGCAGTTCTTC. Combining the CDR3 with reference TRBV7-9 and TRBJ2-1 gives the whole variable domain DTGVSQNPRHKITKRGQNVTFRCDPISEHNRLYWYRQTLGQGPEFLTYFQNEAQLEKSRLLSDRFSAERPKGSFSTLEIQRTEQGDSAMYLCASSPAGGSGRLYEQFFGPGTRLTVL.